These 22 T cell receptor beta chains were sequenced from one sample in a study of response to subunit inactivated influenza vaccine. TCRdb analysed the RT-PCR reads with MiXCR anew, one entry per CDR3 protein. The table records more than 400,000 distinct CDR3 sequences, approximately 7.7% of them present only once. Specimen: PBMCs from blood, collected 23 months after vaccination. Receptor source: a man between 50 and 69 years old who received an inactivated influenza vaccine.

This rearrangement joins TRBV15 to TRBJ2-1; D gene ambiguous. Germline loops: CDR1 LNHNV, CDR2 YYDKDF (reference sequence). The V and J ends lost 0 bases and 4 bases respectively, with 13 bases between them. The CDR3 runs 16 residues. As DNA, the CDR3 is TGTGCCACCAGCAGAGATCTCTCCCTGGGGTACAATGAGCAGTTCTTC. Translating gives CATSRDLSLGYNEQFF.

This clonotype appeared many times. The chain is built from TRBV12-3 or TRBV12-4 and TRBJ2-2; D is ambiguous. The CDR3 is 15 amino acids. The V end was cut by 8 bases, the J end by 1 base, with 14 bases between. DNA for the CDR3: TGTGCCAGCTCGGAGTCCGCAGGGAACACCGGGGAGCTGTTTTTT. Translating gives CASSESAGNTGELFF.

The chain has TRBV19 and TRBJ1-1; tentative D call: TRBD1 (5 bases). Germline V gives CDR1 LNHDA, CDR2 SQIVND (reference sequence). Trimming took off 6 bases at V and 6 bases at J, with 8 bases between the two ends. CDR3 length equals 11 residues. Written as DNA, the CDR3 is TGTGCCAGTAGCGCGGGGGCTGAAGCTTTCTTT. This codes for CASSAGAEAFF.

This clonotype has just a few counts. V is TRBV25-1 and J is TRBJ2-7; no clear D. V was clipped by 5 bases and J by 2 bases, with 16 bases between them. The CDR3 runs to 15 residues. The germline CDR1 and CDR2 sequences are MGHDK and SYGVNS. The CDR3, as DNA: TGTGCCAGCAGTAGCCCTTCCCCCAGTACCTACGAGCAGTACTTC. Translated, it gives CASSSPSPSTYEQYF.

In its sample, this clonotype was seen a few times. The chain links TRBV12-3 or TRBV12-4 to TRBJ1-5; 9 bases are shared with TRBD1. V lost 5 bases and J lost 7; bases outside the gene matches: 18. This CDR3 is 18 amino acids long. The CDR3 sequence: CASSPRPRDRVGGQPQHF. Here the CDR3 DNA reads TGTGCCAGCAGTCCCCGGCCCCGGGACAGGGTAGGGGGGCAGCCCCAGCATTTT.

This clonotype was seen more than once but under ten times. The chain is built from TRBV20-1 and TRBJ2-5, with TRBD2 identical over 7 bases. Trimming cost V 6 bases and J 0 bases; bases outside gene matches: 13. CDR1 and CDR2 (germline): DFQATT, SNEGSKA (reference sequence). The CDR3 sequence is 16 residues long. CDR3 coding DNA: TGCAGTGCAACGGGGATCGTGCTAGCGGACCAAGAGACCCAGTACTTC. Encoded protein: CSATGIVLADQETQYF.

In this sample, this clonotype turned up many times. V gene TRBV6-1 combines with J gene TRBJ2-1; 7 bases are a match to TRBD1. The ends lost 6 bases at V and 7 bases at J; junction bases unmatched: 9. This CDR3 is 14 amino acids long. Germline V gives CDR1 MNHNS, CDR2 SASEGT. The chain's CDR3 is CASRRGPEGNEQFF. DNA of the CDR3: TGTGCCAGCAGGAGGGGGCCCGAAGGGAATGAGCAGTTCTTC.

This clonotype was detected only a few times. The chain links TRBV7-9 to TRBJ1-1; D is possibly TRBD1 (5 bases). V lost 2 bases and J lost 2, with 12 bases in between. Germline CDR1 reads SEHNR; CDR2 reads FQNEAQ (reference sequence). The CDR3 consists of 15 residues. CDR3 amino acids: CASSLTADSNTEAFF. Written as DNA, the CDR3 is TGTGCCAGCAGCTTAACCGCCGACAGCAACACTGAAGCTTTCTTT. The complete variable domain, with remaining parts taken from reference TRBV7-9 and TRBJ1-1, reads DTGVSQNPRHKITKRGQNVTFRCDPISEHNRLYWYRQTLGQGPEFLTYFQNEAQLEKSRLLSDRFSAERPKGSFSTLEIQRTEQGDSAMYLCASSLTADSNTEAFFGQGTRLTVV.

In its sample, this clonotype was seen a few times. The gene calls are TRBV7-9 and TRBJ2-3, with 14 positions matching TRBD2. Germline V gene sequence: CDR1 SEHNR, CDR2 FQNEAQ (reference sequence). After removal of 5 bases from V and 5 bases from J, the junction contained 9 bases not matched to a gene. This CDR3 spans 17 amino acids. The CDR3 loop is CASSAEGLAGVRDTQYF. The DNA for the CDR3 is TGTGCCAGCAGCGCCGAGGGACTAGCGGGAGTAAGAGATACGCAGTATTTT. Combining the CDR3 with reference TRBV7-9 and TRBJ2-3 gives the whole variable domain DTGVSQNPRHKITKRGQNVTFRCDPISEHNRLYWYRQTLGQGPEFLTYFQNEAQLEKSRLLSDRFSAERPKGSFSTLEIQRTEQGDSAMYLCASSAEGLAGVRDTQYFGPGTRLTVL.

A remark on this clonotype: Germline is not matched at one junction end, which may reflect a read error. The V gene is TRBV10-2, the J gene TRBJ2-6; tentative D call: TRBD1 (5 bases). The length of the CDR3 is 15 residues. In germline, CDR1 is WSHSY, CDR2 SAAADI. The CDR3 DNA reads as TGCGCCAGCAGTGGCGCGCACTCTGGGGCCAACATCCTGACTTTC. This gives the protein CASSGAHSGANILTF.

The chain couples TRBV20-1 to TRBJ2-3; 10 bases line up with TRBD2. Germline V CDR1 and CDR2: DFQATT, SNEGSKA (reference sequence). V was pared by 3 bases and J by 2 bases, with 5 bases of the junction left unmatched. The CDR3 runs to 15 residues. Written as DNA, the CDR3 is TGCAGTGCTAGCCCAGGACTAGCGGCCACAGATACGCAGTATTTT. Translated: CSASPGLAATDTQYF.

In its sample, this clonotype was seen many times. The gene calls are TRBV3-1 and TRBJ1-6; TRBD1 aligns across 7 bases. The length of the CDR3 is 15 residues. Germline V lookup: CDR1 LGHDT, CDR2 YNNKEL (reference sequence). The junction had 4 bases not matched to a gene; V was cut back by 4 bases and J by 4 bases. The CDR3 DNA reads TGTGCCAGCAGCCTCCGGGACAGTTATAATTCACCCCTCCACTTT. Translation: CASSLRDSYNSPLHF.

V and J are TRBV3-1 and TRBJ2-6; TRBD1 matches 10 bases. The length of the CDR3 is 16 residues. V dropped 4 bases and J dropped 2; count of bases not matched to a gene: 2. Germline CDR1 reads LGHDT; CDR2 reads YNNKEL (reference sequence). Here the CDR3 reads CASSPGTGAGANVLTF. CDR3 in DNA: TGTGCCAGCAGCCCAGGGACAGGGGCTGGGGCCAACGTCCTGACTTTC.

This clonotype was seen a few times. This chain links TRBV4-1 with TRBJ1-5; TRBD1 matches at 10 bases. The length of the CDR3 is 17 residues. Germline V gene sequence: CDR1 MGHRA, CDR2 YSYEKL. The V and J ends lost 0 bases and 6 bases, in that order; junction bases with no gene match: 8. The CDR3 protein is CASSQESTGGWSQPQHF. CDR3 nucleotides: TGCGCCAGCAGCCAAGAGTCGACAGGGGGCTGGAGTCAGCCCCAGCATTTT.

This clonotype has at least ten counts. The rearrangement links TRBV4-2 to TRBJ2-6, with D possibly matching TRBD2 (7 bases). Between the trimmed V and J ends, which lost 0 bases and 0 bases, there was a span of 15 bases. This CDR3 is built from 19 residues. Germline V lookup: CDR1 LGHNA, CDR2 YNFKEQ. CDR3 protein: CASSQDWGGDYSGANVLTF. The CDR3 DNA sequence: TGTGCCAGCAGCCAAGATTGGGGGGGCGACTACTCTGGGGCCAACGTCCTGACTTTC.

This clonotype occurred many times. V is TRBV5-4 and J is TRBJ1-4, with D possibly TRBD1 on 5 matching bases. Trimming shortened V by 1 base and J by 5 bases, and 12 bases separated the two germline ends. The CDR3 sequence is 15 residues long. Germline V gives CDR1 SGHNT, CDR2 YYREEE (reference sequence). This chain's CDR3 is CASSLLQGGNEKLFF. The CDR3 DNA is TGTGCCAGCAGCTTGCTGCAGGGTGGAAATGAAAAACTGTTTTTT.

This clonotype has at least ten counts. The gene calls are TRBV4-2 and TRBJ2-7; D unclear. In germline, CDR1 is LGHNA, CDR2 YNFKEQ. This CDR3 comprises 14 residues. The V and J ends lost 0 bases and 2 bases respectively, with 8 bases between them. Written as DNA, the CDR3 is TGTGCCAGCAGCCAAGATGATAGAACCTACGAGCAGTACTTC. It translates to CASSQDDRTYEQYF.

The CDR3 reads CASTRGAETQYF. CDR3 bases: TGTGCCAGCACTCGAGGGGCAGAGACCCAGTACTTC. This rearrangement joins TRBV6-2 or TRBV6-3 to TRBJ2-5; D may correspond to TRBD1 or TRBD2 (5 bases each). The CDR3 contains 12 residues. V gave up 7 bases and J gave up 4 bases, with 10 bases separating them. Germline CDR1 MNHEY, CDR2 SVGEGT.

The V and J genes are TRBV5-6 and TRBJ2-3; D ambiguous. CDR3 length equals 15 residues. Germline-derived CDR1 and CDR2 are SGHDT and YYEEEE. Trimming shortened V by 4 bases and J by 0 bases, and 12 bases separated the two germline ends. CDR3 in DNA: TGTGCCAGCAGCGATCCCCGGGCGAGCACAGATACGCAGTATTTT. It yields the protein CASSDPRASTDTQYF.

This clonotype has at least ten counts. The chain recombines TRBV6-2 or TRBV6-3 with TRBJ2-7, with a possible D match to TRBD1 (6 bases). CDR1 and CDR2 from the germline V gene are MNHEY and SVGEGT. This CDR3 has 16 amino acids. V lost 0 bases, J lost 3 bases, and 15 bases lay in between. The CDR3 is CASSYSRFGRGYEQYF. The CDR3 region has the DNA TGTGCCAGCAGTTACTCGAGATTCGGCAGGGGCTACGAGCAGTACTTC.

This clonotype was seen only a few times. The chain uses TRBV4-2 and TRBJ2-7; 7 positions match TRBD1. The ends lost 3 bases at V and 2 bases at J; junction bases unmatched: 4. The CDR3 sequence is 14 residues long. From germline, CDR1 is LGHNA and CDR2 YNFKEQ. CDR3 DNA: TGTGCCAGCAGCCAGGGACAGAGCACCTACGAGCAGTACTTC. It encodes CASSQGQSTYEQYF.

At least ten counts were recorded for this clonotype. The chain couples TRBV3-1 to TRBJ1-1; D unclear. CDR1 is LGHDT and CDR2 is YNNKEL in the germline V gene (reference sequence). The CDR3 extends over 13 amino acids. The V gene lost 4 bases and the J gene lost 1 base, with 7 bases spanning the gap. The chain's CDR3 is CASSLSENTEAFF. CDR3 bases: TGTGCCAGCAGCCTTTCAGAGAACACTGAAGCTTTCTTT.